The 29 T cell receptor beta chains below all came from one sample that was sequenced in a study of OX40 agonist ivuxolimab in advanced cancers. Using immunoSEQ multiplex PCR, the repertoire was profiled, and TCRdb retains in-frame clones only, with some absent. The top ten hold less than 25% of the sample, which has approximately 37,000 clones, approximately 80% seen once. Sequencing was performed on CD4+ or CD8+ T cells sorted from blood, taken in a trial of the OX40 agonist ivuxolimab. These TCRs come from an adult with an advanced solid tumor such as melanoma, head and neck, liver or kidney cancer.

The rearrangement links TRBV11-2 to TRBJ1-1; possible D gene TRBD1, 5 bases. The CDR3 is 17 amino acids. The germline V and J ends were trimmed by 1 base and 5 bases, with 20 bases remaining between them. The germline V gene encodes CDR1 SGHAT and CDR2 FQNNGV. The CDR3 DNA reads as TGTGCCAGCAGCTTAGCTCTCCAGGGAATTGTAGGGACTGAAGCTTTCTTT. It codes for CASSLALQGIVGTEAFF. Together with reference TRBV11-2 and TRBJ1-1, the CDR3 gives the full variable domain: EAGVAQSPRYKIIEKRQSVAFWCNPISGHATLYWYQQILGQGPKLLIQFQNNGVVDDSQLPKDRFSAERLKGVDSTLKIQPAKLEDSAVYLCASSLALQGIVGTEAFFGQGTRLTVV.

To note about this clone: Within the sample, other DNA sequences also encode this same CDR3. This chain joins TRBV4-1 and TRBJ2-7; TRBD1 is a possible D gene (6 bases). CDR3 length equals 14 residues. Between the trimmed V and J ends, which lost 1 base and 0 bases, there was a span of 7 bases. Looked up from germline, CDR1 is MGHRA and CDR2 is YSYEKL. DNA for the CDR3: TGCGCCAGCAGCCAAGGGACAGTCTCCTACGAGCAGTACTTC. Residues: CASSQGTVSYEQYF.

The chain combines TRBV11-2 with TRBJ2-5, with 9 bases that match TRBD2. This CDR3 comprises 16 residues. Germline CDR1 reads SGHAT; CDR2 reads FQNNGV. Trimming removed 1 base from V and 5 bases from J; junction bases left unmatched: 8. The CDR3 DNA is TGTGCCAGCAGCTTAGGAGAGCGGGGGGTATCGGAGACCCAGTACTTC. This encodes CASSLGERGVSETQYF.

This clone has just one count. The chain recombines TRBV7-9 with TRBJ2-7, with D possibly being TRBD1 (6 bases). The germline CDR1 and CDR2 sequences are SEHNR and FQNEAQ (reference sequence). Between the trimmed V and J ends, which lost 1 base and 6 bases, there was a span of 13 bases. The CDR3 is 14 residues long. CDR3 residues: CASSLVAGVGEQYF. Here the CDR3 DNA reads TGTGCCAGCAGCTTAGTCGCAGGGGTGGGCGAGCAGTACTTC.

The chain joins TRBV2 to TRBJ2-2, with D unresolved. There are 12 residues in the CDR3. V lost 6 bases and J 4 bases, leaving 6 bases between the germline ends. Germline values: CDR1 SNHLY, CDR2 FYNNEI. CDR3 in amino acids: CASSLPTGELFF. In nucleotides, the CDR3 is TGTGCCAGCAGCCTCCCCACCGGGGAGCTGTTTTTT.

The chain uses TRBV5-6 and TRBJ2-1; TRBD2 matches 13 bases. This CDR3 is built from 16 residues. The trim removed 5 bases at V and 4 bases at J, leaving 6 bases unmatched. Germline values: CDR1 SGHDT, CDR2 YYEEEE. DNA of the CDR3: TGTGCCAGCAGGCTGGGACTAGCGGGGAGTTACAATGAGCAGTTCTTC. It codes for CASRLGLAGSYNEQFF.

The rearrangement joins TRBV7-9 to TRBJ2-7, with 10 nucleotides matching TRBD1. From germline, CDR1 is SEHNR and CDR2 FQNEAQ (reference sequence). J gave up 3 bases and V 2 bases, and 4 bases lay outside the gene matches. This CDR3 spans 15 amino acids. The CDR3 nucleotides are TGTGCCAGCAGCTTATCGGGACAGGGGATCTACGAGCAGTACTTC. Protein product: CASSLSGQGIYEQYF.

Worth noting for this clone: A much larger clone differs from this one at a single base, so this may be a read error. The same CDR3 can be traced to other DNA sequences in this sample. The chain recombines TRBV27 with TRBJ2-1, with D unclear. The V gene's germline CDR1 is MNHEY and CDR2 SMNVEV (reference sequence). V was clipped by 3 bases and J by 0 bases, with 3 bases between them. The CDR3 is 13 amino acids. CDR3 residues: CASSLSSYNEQFF. CDR3 bases: TGTGCCAGCAGTTTGAGCTCCTACAATGAGCAGTTCTTC.

V and J are TRBV6-1 and TRBJ2-5; 8 nucleotides match TRBD1. Germline trimming cut 0 bases from V and 0 bases from J; bases unmatched to any gene: 6. Germline CDR1 is MNHNS and CDR2 is SASEGT. The CDR3 extends over 17 amino acids. CDR3 sequence: CASSEAVHRGYQETQYF. The CDR3 coding sequence is TGTGCCAGCAGTGAAGCGGTGCACAGGGGGTACCAAGAGACCCAGTACTTC.

This chain joins TRBV12-5 and TRBJ1-5; D gene unclear. There are 14 residues in the CDR3. CDR1 is LGHNT, CDR2 FRNRAP, per germline. Trimming cost V 1 base and J 3 bases, with 7 bases left between them. For the CDR3, the DNA is TGTGCTAGTGGTTTGGAAAAACTCAATCAGCCCCAGCATTTT. Translation gives CASGLEKLNQPQHF. The whole variable domain, filled in from reference TRBV12-5 and TRBJ1-5, reads DARVTQTPRHKVTEMGQEVTMRCQPILGHNTVFWYRQTMMQGLELLAYFRNRAPLDDSGMPKDRFSAEMPDATLATLKIQPSEPRDSAVYFCASGLEKLNQPQHFGDGTRLSIL.

This clone was seen only a few times. This rearrangement joins TRBV5-1 to TRBJ1-1; D not certain. The germline V and J ends were trimmed by 8 bases and 5 bases, with 10 bases remaining between them. Germline loops: CDR1 SGHRS, CDR2 YFSETQ. The CDR3 extends over 11 amino acids. The CDR3 coding sequence is TGCGCCAGTGCTTGGGGAACTGAAGCTTTCTTT. As protein: CASAWGTEAFF.

J is TRBJ2-2 and V is TRBV19; TRBD1 matches at 9 bases. The CDR3 covers 17 residues. Germline V gene sequence: CDR1 LNHDA, CDR2 SQIVND (reference sequence). The trim removed 5 bases at V and 8 bases at J, leaving 15 bases unmatched. For the CDR3, the DNA is TGTGCCAGTAGTCTTCATTCGGGACAGGGAGGCGTGGGGGAGCTGTTTTTT. Its protein product is CASSLHSGQGGVGELFF.

The rearrangement links TRBV11-2 to TRBJ1-5, with D tentatively TRBD1 (5 bases). The CDR3 sequence is 14 residues long. Germline assignment: CDR1 SGHAT and CDR2 FQNNGV. Trimming left V 5 bases short and J 2 bases short, with 10 bases between. DNA of the CDR3: TGTGCCAGCAGCGACGGGACGGGCAATCAGCCCCAGCATTTT. This codes for CASSDGTGNQPQHF.

This clone appeared a single time. The DNA of the CDR3 is TGCGCCAGCAGCCCCTCGGGGCAGAACTCAGATACGCAGTATTTT. This sequence encodes CASSPSGQNSDTQYF. This rearrangement joins TRBV5-1 to TRBJ2-3; either TRBD1 or TRBD2 may fit D (5 bases each). The CDR3 has 15 amino acids. Germline CDR1 SGHRS, CDR2 YFSETQ. V gave up 4 bases and J gave up 4 bases, with 16 bases separating them.

For the CDR3, the DNA is TGCGCCAGCAGCTTATCAGGGGGCTTTGGCTACACCTTC. This encodes CASSLSGGFGYTF. The V gene is TRBV5-1, the J gene TRBJ1-2; 8 positions agree with TRBD1. V lost 2 bases, J lost 7 bases, and 4 bases stayed unmatched. CDR3 length: 13 residues. Germline V CDR1 and CDR2: SGHRS, YFSETQ.

The sample holds one count of this clone. This chain joins TRBV27 and TRBJ1-5; 12 bases are shared with TRBD1. Germline V CDR1 and CDR2: MNHEY, SMNVEV (reference sequence). The CDR3 has 19 amino acids. V shed 6 bases, J shed 2 bases, and the junction held 14 bases outside the gene matches. The CDR3 spells CASSGRGTGGSLGNQPQHF. CDR3 coding DNA: TGTGCCAGCAGCGGACGAGGGACAGGGGGCTCGCTGGGCAATCAGCCCCAGCATTTT.

The chain carries TRBV7-3 and TRBJ2-3, with D unresolved. Trimming removed 4 bases from V and 5 bases from J, with 10 bases in between. This CDR3 is built from 13 residues. Per the germline V gene, CDR1 is SGHTA and CDR2 is FQGTGA. The CDR3 protein is CASSSPLEDTQYF. CDR3 in DNA: TGTGCCAGCAGCTCACCCCTGGAAGATACGCAGTATTTT.

This clone was seen once. The CDR3 region is CASKTGSYEQYF. Written as DNA, the CDR3 is TGTGCCAGCAAAACGGGGTCCTACGAGCAGTACTTC. The gene calls are TRBV25-1 and TRBJ2-7, with D possibly being TRBD2 (5 bases). CDR1 is MGHDK, CDR2 SYGVNS, per germline. This CDR3 contains 12 residues. With 7 bases removed from V and 1 base from J, the gap between germline ends came to 8 bases.

The gene calls are TRBV29-1 and TRBJ2-7, with D tentatively TRBD1 or TRBD2 (6 bases each). The CDR3 length is 11 residues. Germline V gene lookup returns CDR1 SQVTM and CDR2 ANQGSEA. Trimming took off 6 bases at V and 6 bases at J, with 12 bases between the two ends. CDR3 in amino acids: CSVVKGGEQYF. CDR3 DNA: TGCAGCGTCGTCAAGGGGGGCGAGCAGTACTTC.

This rearrangement joins TRBV27 to TRBJ2-1; TRBD2 agrees at 7 bases. The ends lost 5 bases at V and 0 bases at J; junction bases unmatched: 7. CDR1 MNHEY and CDR2 SMNVEV come from the germline V gene (reference sequence). The CDR3 loop spans 16 amino acids. CDR3 sequence: CASSPSAGSSYNEQFF. In DNA, the CDR3 is TGTGCCAGCAGTCCATCAGCGGGGAGCTCCTACAATGAGCAGTTCTTC.

V gene TRBV27 combines with J gene TRBJ2-1; D possibly corresponds to TRBD1 (6 bases). The CDR3 runs to 14 residues. V was shortened by 6 bases and J by 5 bases, with 14 bases between the two germline ends. Germline assignment: CDR1 MNHEY and CDR2 SMNVEV (reference sequence). CDR3 nucleotide sequence: TGTGCCAGCAGAGGACAGACCGTCAACAATGAGCAGTTCTTC. Encoded protein: CASRGQTVNNEQFF.

CDR3 amino acids: CASSVGQLTEAFF. As DNA, the CDR3 is TGCGCCAGCAGTGTCGGCCAGCTCACTGAAGCTTTCTTT. The rearrangement links TRBV10-1 to TRBJ1-1; D remains unclear. V was trimmed by 4 bases and J by 4 bases, leaving 10 bases between them. The CDR3 is made up of 13 amino acids. CDR1 WNHNN and CDR2 SYGVQD come from the germline V gene (reference sequence).

This clone was detected once. The V and J genes are TRBV6-1 and TRBJ2-4; 9 nucleotides line up with TRBD2. The CDR3 is 15 residues long. CDR1 MNHNS and CDR2 SASEGT come from the germline V gene. The J segment lost 5 bases and the V segment lost 2 bases, leaving 4 bases of the junction unmatched. In DNA form, the CDR3 reads TGTGCCAGCAGTGAAATGTCTAGCGGGGAAAACATTCAGTACTTC. Translated, it gives CASSEMSSGENIQYF.

By share of the sample, this clone is large. The V call is TRBV19, the J call TRBJ1-2; D is possibly TRBD1 (6 bases). The V and J ends lost 0 bases and 4 bases respectively, with 15 bases between them. From germline, CDR1 is LNHDA and CDR2 SQIVND (reference sequence). The CDR3 is made up of 16 amino acids. The CDR3 DNA is TGTGCCAGTAGTATAGAACATCAGGGGTCGGTCTATGGCTACACCTTC. Protein product: CASSIEHQGSVYGYTF.

The chain has TRBV9 and TRBJ2-7; D may be TRBD1 or TRBD2 (5 bases each). The CDR3 has 15 residues. Germline values: CDR1 SGDLS, CDR2 YYNGEE. V was pared by 0 bases and J by 2 bases, with 12 bases between. In DNA, the CDR3 is TGTGCCAGCAGCGTAGCCGGGGACGGCACCTACGAGCAGTACTTC. This sequence encodes CASSVAGDGTYEQYF.

The chain recombines TRBV2 with TRBJ2-7; the D gene is possibly TRBD1 (6 bases). The V and J ends lost 6 bases and 2 bases respectively, with 17 bases between them. Germline-derived CDR1 and CDR2 are SNHLY and FYNNEI. The CDR3 loop spans 15 amino acids. In DNA form, the CDR3 reads TGTGCCAGCAGCACTACAGGGCGCCGGGCCTACGAGCAGTACTTC. Its protein product is CASSTTGRRAYEQYF.

The chain has TRBV6-5 and TRBJ1-5, with D maybe TRBD1 (5 bases). The V end lost 2 bases, the J end lost 0 bases, and 8 bases lay between the germline ends. Looked up from germline, CDR1 is MNHEY and CDR2 is SVGAGI. The CDR3 spans 15 residues. The CDR3 spells CASSYGRDSNQPQHF. CDR3 DNA: TGTGCCAGCAGTTACGGCAGGGATAGCAATCAGCCCCAGCATTTT.

The chain recombines TRBV2 with TRBJ1-1; D remains ambiguous. The V gene lost 5 bases and the J gene lost 0 bases, with 10 bases spanning the gap. CDR1 and CDR2 (germline): SNHLY, FYNNEI. This CDR3 spans 14 amino acids. CDR3 sequence: CASSSLFMNTEAFF. CDR3 coding DNA: TGTGCCAGCAGTAGCTTGTTTATGAACACTGAAGCTTTCTTT.

The chain joins TRBV7-2 to TRBJ1-2; maybe TRBD1 (5 bases). CDR1 is SGHTA and CDR2 is FQGNSA in the germline V gene. The ends were cut back, 1 base at V and 7 bases at J, with 13 bases in the middle. The CDR3 is 14 residues long. The DNA of the CDR3 is TGTGCCAGCAGCTTAGGAATGGGCAGGGCTGGCTACACCTTC. It encodes CASSLGMGRAGYTF.